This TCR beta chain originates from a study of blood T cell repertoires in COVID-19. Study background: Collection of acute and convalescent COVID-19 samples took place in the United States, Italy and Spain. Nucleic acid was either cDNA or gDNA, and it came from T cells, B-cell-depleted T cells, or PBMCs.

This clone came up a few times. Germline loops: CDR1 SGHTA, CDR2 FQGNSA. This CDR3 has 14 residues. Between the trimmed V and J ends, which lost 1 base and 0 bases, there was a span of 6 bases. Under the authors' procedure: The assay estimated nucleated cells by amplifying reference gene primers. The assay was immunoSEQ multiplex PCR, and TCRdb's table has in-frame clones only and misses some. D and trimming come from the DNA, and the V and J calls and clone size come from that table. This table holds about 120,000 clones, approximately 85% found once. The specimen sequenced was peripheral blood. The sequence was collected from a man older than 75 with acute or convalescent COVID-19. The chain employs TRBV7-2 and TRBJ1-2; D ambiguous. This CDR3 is CASSLDRANYGYTF. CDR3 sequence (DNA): TGTGCCAGCAGCTTAGACAGAGCTAACTATGGCTACACCTTC. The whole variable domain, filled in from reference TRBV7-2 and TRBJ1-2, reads GAGVSQSPSNKVTEKGKDVELRCDPISGHTALYWYRQSLGQGLEFLIYFQGNSAPDKSGLPSDRFSAERTGGSVSTLTIQRTQQEDSAVYLCASSLDRANYGYTFGSGTRLTVV.